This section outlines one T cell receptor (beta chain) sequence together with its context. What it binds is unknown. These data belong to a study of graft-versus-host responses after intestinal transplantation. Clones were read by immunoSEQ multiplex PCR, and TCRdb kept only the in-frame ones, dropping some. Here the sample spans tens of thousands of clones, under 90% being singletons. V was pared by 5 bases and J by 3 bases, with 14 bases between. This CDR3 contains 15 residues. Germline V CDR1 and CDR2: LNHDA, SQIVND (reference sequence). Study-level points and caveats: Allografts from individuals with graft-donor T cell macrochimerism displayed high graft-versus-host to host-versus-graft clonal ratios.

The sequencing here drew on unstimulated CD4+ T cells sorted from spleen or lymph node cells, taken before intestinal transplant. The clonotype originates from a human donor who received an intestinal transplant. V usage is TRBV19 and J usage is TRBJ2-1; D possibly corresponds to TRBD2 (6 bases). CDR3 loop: CASSSRDLGYNEQFF. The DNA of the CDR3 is TGTGCCAGTAGTTCCCGGGACTTAGGCTACAATGAGCAGTTCTTC. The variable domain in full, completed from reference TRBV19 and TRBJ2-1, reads DGGITQSPKYLFRKEGQNVTLSCEQNLNHDAMYWYRQDPGQGLRLIYYSQIVNDFQKGDIAEGYSVSREKKESFPLTVTSAQKNPTAFYLCASSSRDLGYNEQFFGPGTRLTVL.